Listed here is a single T cell receptor (beta chain). The PCR used 60 Vbeta and 13 Jbeta primers. The assay was immunoSEQ multiplex PCR, and TCRdb's table has in-frame clones only and misses some. Here the sample spans about 140,000 clones, about 77% being singletons. The V gene's germline CDR1 is SGHKS and CDR2 YYEKEE (reference sequence). The CDR3 length is 14 residues. V lost 4 bases and J lost 8, with 13 bases in between. These data are taken from a study of cytomegalovirus exposure and HLA in healthy donors. The origin of this receptor is a female donor in good health and CMV-seronegative. Sequenced sample: PBMCs. This sequence joins TRBV5-5 and TRBJ1-6; a possible D gene is TRBD1 (6 bases). CDR3 coding DNA: TGTGCCAGCAGCGGGGGGGCTCTTGATTCACCCCTCCACTTT. Translating it yields CASSGGALDSPLHF.